This TCR beta chain derives from a study of CD8+ T cells in alopecia areata. For the study at large: Treatment comprised oral tofacitinib, 5 to 10 mg twice daily, in treated patients.

Broader study findings: Sequence data from scalp samples additionally include resident alphabeta T cells of normal skin.

In each case, RNA was isolated and then reverse transcribed into cDNA as the sequencing template. TCRdb's copy holds only in-frame clones and misses some; the assay was immunoSEQ multiplex PCR. The sample includes hundreds of thousands of clones, 50% to 60% seen only once; the top ten take around 0.44%. This clone was picked up a small number of times. Its antigen is as yet unknown. Deletions cut 3 bases from V and 4 bases from J, with 17 bases between. The CDR3 is 15 amino acids. Germline V gene sequence: CDR1 SGHKS, CDR2 YYEKEE (reference sequence). Researchers gathered lesional scalp punch biopsies and peripheral blood from patients with alopecia areata.

The source material was CD4+ T cells sorted from blood, sampled at week 0. The chain carries TRBV5-5 and TRBJ2-7; tentative D call: TRBD2 (6 bases). The clonotype comes from a human donor with alopecia areata. The CDR3 DNA reads TGTGCCAGCAGCTCATTGGGCGGGATTAGGTACGAGCAGTACTTC. Protein sequence: CASSSLGGIRYEQYF.